This T cell receptor beta chain was found in a study of cytomegalovirus exposure and HLA in healthy donors. The study's findings and limits: Most sequenced TCRs were rare (though some public TCRs occurred in many donors). There were 150 to 200 TCR beta chains listed as cytomegalovirus-associated. A few CMV-associated chains were confirmed in vitro to be specific for CMV antigens.

The data were produced by immunoSEQ multiplex PCR, yet TCRdb's version contains in-frame clones alone and is incomplete. The sample lists some 210,000 clones; roughly 91% were seen once. It was the roughly 130-subject validation cohort, separate from the roughly 700-subject first cohort, to which the donors belonged. Looked up from germline, CDR1 is LGHNT and CDR2 is FRNRAP. J gave up 1 base and V 0 bases, and 5 bases lay outside the gene matches. The CDR3 is 16 amino acids. On this clone: Its specificity is not known.

The genes are TRBV12-5 and TRBJ1-1; 7 bases match TRBD1. The clonotype originates from a woman in her late teens or twenties in good health and CMV-seropositive. The sequenced sample consisted of PBMCs. The CDR3 loop is CASGLVLRQGNTEAFF. CDR3 coding DNA: TGTGCTAGTGGTTTGGTACTCAGACAGGGGAACACTGAAGCTTTCTTT.